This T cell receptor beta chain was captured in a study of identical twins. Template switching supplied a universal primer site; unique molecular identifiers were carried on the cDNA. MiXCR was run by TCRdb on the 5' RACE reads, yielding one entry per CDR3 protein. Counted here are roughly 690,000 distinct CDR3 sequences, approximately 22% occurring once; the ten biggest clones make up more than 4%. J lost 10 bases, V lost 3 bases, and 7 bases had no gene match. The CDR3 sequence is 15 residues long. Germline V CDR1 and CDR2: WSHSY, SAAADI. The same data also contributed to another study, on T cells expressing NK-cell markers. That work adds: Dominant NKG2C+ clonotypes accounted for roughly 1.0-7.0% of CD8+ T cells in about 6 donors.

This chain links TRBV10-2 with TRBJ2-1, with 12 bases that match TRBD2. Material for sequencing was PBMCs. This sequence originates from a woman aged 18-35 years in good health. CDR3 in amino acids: CASSDRLAGESEQFF. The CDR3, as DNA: TGCGCCAGCAGTGACCGACTAGCGGGAGAATCAGAGCAGTTCTTC.